This T cell receptor beta chain is from a study of regulatory T cells in long-lasting Graves disease. Broader study findings: Relative to newly diagnosed Graves' patients, persistent ones had lower TCR diversity.

CDR3-region Arm-PCR and iRepertoire HTBI primers produced the TCR beta libraries. Each CDR3 protein is one row after TCRdb ran MiXCR on the multiplex PCR reads. The sample lists a few hundred thousand distinct CDR3 sequences, 15% to 20% occurring once. This clonotype was counted ten times or more. Its antigen is as yet unknown. Noted time point: newly diagnosed GD, antithyroid drugs for less than 3 months. RNA from PBMCs was the source of the TCR library. A further study also used this sample, focusing on T cells in Graves' hyperthyroidism and ophthalmopathy. This second study notes: The authors' 13 V-J model separated ophthalmopathy from stable hyperthyroidism.

The TCR originated in a woman aged 25 to 39 with Graves disease. The sample here was peripheral blood mononuclear cells (PBMCs), taken at new diagnosis, from a patient treated with antithyroid drugs.

The CDR3 spells CASRGEDGSYNEQFF. In DNA, the CDR3 is TGTGCCAGCAGAGGGGAGGACGGCTCCTACAATGAGCAGTTCTTC. This chain uses TRBV14 with TRBJ2-1, with D tentatively TRBD2 (6 bases). Germline assignment: CDR1 SGHDN and CDR2 FVKESK. V lost 6 bases to trimming and J lost 0 bases, with 12 bases between them. This CDR3 region has 15 residues.